This paragraph covers one T cell receptor (beta chain) sequence. Its specific antigen is unknown. Base qualities were left out, and no much larger clone turns up one base away. The data derive from a study of blood T cell repertoires in COVID-19 (dated by TCRdb to between 2020 and 2021). Concerning the study at large: Samples covering the acute and convalescent phases of COVID-19 were provided by collaborators in the United States, Italy and Spain. Subjects who had been exposed to COVID-19, were actively infected with it, or had recovered from it provided the deeply sampled blood TCRbeta repertoires that made up the dataset. The prospective study material was composed of cDNA or gDNA derived from T cells, B-cell-depleted T cells, or PBMCs. Samples came from the ongoing ImmuneRACE study (first 160 participants) plus 1,254 subjects from 6 global collaborators. Where available, HLA class I and class II types were obtained from metadata supplied by the sample provider rather than from assay-based typing. A de-identified subject ID, COVID-19 status, age in years and sex were almost always included in the sample metadata. The repertoires were released in a freely available public database meant as a resource for research on the immune response to SARS-CoV-2. Overall study results and their limits: How much clinical and demographic metadata was included differed by source and by participant, and the metadata was provided uncurated.

The germline V gene provides CDR1 SGHRS and CDR2 YFSETQ. There are 15 amino acids in the CDR3, from cysteine to phenylalanine inclusive. Of the read, only the CDR3 DNA is kept; its 45 bases are in frame from base 1. At the junction V is shortened by 1 base and J by 5 bases; bases outside the gene matches: 9. The immunoSEQ Assay, a bias-controlled multiplex PCR, was used to amplify TCRbeta CDR3 regions from genomic DNA. The paper's data handling went like this. Nucleated cell counts per sample were estimated from amplification of reference gene primers within the assay. To quantify the absolute abundance of each unique TCRbeta CDR3 rearrangement, sequence reads were collapsed and filtered. Productive Simpson clonality was computed per sample as the square root of Simpson's diversity index over productive rearrangements. As stored in TCRdb, this immuneACCESS dataset retains in-frame rearrangements with V and J assigned. A fraction of the clones does not appear; measured against another copy, unresolved V genes explain less than half of the discrepancy, and the remainder lacks a known reason. V, J and clone size reflect that table, while D and trimming were determined from the DNA. This sample comprises some 150,000 clones, under 90% of them detected only once. The ten largest clones add up to roughly 8.3% of the sample.

Whole blood was collected in K2EDTA tubes by collaborating institutions according to the institutions' own protocols. For TCRbeta analysis, collaborators shipped samples in one of three forms: frozen whole blood, isolated PBMCs, or DNA extracted from either of those sample types. What was sequenced was peripheral blood. The rearranged segments are TRBV5-1 and TRBJ2-7, and TRBD1 aligns with 7 junction nucleotides. This clonotype originated in a woman at least 80 years old in a cohort sampled during active or convalescent COVID-19. The sequenced DNA is TGCGCCAGCAGCTTGACCGGGACAGAAGGAGACGAGCAGTACTTC. It specifies CASSLTGTEGDEQYF.